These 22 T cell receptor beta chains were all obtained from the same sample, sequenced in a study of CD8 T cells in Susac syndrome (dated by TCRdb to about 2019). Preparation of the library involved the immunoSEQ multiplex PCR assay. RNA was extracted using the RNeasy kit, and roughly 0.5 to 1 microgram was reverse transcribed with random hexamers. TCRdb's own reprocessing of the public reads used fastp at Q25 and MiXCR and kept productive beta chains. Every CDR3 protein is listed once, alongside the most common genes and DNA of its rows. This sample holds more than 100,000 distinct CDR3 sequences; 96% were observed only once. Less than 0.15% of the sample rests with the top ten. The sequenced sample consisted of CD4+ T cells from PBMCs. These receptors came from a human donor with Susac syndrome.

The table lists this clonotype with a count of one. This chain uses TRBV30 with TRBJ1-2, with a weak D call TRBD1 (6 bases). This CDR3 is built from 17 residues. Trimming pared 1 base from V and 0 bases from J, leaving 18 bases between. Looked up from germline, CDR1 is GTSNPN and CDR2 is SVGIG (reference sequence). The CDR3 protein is CAWSERTQGPTNYGYTF. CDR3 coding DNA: TGTGCCTGGAGTGAACGGACACAGGGCCCCACTAACTATGGCTACACCTTC.

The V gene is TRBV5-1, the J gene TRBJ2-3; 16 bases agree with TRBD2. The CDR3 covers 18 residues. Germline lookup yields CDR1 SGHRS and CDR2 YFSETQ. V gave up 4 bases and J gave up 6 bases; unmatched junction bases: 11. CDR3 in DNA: TGCGCCAGCAGCGTCCCCGGGACTAGCGGGAGGGCCGCTGATACGCAGTATTTT. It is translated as CASSVPGTSGRAADTQYF.

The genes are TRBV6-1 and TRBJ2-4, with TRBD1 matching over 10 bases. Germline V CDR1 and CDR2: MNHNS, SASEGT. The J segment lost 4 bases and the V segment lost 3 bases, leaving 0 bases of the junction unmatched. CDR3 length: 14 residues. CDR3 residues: CASSEGQGKNIQYF. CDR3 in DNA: TGTGCCAGCAGTGAGGGACAGGGGAAAAACATTCAGTACTTC.

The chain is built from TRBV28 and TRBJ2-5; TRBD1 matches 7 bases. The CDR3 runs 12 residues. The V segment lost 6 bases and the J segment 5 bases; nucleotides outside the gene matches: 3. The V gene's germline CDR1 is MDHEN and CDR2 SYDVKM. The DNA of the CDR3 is TGTGCCAGCAGACAGGGGCGGGAGACCCAGTACTTC. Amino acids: CASRQGRETQYF.

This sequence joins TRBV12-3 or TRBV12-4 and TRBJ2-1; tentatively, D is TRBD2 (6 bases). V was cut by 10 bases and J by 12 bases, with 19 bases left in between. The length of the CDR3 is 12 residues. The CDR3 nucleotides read TGTGCCACCGGGCCTCGCGGCGGGGTGCAGTTCTTC. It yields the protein CATGPRGGVQFF.

The CDR3 region is CSGRMSVRYTDTQYF. The CDR3 coding sequence is TGCAGCGGCCGCATGTCGGTCCGCTACACAGATACGCAGTATTTT. The chain has TRBV29-1 and TRBJ2-3; no clear D. CDR1 and CDR2 (germline): SQVTM, ANQGSEA. Trimming removed 7 bases at V and 2 bases at J, with 19 bases between. CDR3 length equals 15 residues.

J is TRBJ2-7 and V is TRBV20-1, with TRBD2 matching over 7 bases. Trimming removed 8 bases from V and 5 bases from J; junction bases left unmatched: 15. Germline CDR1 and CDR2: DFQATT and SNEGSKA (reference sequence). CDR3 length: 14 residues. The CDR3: CSPSPAGIIHEQYF. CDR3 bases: TGCAGTCCCTCCCCAGCGGGAATTATCCACGAGCAGTACTTC.

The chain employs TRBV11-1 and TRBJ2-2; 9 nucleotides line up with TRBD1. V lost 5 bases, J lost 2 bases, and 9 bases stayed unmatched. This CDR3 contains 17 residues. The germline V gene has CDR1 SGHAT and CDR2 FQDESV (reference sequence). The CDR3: CASSRDRVEFNTGELFF. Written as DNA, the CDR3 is TGTGCCAGCAGCCGGGACAGGGTTGAATTTAACACCGGGGAGCTGTTTTTT.

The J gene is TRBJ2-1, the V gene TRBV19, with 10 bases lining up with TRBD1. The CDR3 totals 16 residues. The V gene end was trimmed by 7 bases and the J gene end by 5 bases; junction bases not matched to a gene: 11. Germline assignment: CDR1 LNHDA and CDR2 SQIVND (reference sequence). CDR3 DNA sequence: TGTGCCAGTACCTCCATACGGGACAGGGGAAACAATGAGCAGTTCTTC. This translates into CASTSIRDRGNNEQFF.

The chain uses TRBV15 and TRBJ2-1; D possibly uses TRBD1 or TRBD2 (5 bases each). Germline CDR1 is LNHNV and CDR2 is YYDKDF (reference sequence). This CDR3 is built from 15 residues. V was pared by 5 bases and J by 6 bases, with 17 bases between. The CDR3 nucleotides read TGTGCCACCAGCGGCCCACCGGTGGGGGTCAATGAGCAGTTCTTC. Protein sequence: CATSGPPVGVNEQFF.

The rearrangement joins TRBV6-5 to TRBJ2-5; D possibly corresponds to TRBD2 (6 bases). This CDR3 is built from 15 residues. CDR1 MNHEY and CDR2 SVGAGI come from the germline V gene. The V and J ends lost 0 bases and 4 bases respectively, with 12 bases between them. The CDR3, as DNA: TGTGCCAGCAGTTACTCGGTTCGGGAGACAGAGACCCAGTACTTC. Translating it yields CASSYSVRETETQYF.

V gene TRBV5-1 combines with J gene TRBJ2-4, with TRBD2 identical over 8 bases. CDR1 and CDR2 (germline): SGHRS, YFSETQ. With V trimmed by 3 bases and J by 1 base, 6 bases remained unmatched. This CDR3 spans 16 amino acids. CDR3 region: CASSYFREGAKNIQYF. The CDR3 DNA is TGCGCCAGCAGCTATTTCCGGGAGGGTGCCAAAAACATTCAGTACTTC.

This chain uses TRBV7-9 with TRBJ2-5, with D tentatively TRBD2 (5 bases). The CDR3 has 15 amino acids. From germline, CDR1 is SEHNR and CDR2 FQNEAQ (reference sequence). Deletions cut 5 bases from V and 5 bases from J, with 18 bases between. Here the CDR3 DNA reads TGTGCCAGCAGCCAAGGAAGAGGGCAGGCGGAGACCCAGTACTTC. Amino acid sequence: CASSQGRGQAETQYF.

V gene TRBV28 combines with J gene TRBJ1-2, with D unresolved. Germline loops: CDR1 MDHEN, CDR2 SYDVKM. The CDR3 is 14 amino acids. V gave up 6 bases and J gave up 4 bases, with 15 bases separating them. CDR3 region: CASSQNSPGYGYTF. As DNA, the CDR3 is TGTGCCAGCAGCCAGAATTCCCCTGGCTATGGCTACACCTTC.

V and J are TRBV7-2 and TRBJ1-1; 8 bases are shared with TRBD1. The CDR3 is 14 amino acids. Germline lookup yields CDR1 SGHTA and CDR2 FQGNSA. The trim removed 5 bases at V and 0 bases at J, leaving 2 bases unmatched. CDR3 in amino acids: CASSPTGVNTEAFF. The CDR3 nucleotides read TGTGCCAGCAGCCCGACAGGGGTGAACACTGAAGCTTTCTTT.

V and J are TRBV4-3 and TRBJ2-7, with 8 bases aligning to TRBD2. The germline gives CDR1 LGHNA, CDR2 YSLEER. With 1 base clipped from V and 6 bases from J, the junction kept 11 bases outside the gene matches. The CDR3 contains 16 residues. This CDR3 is CASSQAAGTREGEQYF. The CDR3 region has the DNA TGCGCCAGCAGCCAAGCCGCCGGGACTAGGGAGGGCGAGCAGTACTTC.

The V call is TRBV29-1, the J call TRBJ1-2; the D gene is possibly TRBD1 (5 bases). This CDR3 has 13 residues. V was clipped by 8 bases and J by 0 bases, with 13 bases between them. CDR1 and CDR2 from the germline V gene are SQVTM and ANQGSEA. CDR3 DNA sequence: TGCAGCACCAGGGACCCCGCTAACTATGGCTACACCTTC. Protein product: CSTRDPANYGYTF.

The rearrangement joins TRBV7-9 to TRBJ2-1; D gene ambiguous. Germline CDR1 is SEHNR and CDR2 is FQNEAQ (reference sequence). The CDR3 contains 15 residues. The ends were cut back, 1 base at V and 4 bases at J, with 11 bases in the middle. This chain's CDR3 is CASSLDQSRYNEQFF. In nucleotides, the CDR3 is TGTGCCAGCAGCTTAGACCAGTCTCGATACAATGAGCAGTTCTTC.

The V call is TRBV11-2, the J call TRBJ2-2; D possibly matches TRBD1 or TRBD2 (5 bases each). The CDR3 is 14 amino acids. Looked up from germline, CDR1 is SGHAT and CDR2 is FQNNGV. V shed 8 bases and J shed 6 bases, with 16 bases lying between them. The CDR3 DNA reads TGTGCCAGCCGACTCGGGACCCTACCCGGGGAGCTGTTTTTT. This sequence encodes CASRLGTLPGELFF. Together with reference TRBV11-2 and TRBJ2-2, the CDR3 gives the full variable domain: EAGVAQSPRYKIIEKRQSVAFWCNPISGHATLYWYQQILGQGPKLLIQFQNNGVVDDSQLPKDRFSAERLKGVDSTLKIQPAKLEDSAVYLCASRLGTLPGELFFGEGSRLTVL.

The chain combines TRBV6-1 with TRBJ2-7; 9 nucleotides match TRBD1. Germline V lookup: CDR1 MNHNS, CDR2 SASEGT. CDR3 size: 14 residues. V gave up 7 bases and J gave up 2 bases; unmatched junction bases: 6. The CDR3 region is CASKTGTGTYEQYF. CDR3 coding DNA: TGTGCCAGCAAAACCGGGACAGGGACCTACGAGCAGTACTTC.

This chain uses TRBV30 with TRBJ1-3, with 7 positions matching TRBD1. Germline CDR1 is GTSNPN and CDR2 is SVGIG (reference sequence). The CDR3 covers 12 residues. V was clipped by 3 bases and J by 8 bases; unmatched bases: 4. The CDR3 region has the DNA TGTGCCTGGAGCGGACAGGTAGACACCATATATTTT. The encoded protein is CAWSGQVDTIYF.

CDR3 in amino acids: CASSYSLREGLGEQYF. The CDR3 nucleotides are TGTGCCAGCAGTTACTCGTTGCGGGAGGGCCTCGGCGAGCAGTACTTC. The V call is TRBV6-5, the J call TRBJ2-7; 9 bases agree with TRBD2. The CDR3 is made up of 16 amino acids. Per germline, CDR1 MNHEY and CDR2 SVGAGI. V shed 0 bases, J shed 6 bases, and the junction held 9 bases outside the gene matches.